The 32 T cell receptor beta chains below all came from one sample that was sequenced in a study of somatic mutations in cytotoxic T cells in rheumatoid arthritis. Clones were read by immunoSEQ multiplex PCR, and TCRdb kept only the in-frame ones, dropping some. This table holds 13,000 or so clones, roughly 82% found once. The sample consisted of CD8+ T cells sorted from blood. The receptors here all came from an adult with rheumatoid arthritis.

The rearrangement links TRBV4-1 to TRBJ2-1; TRBD2 matches at 7 bases. Germline CDR1 MGHRA, CDR2 YSYEKL. The CDR3 runs 12 residues. V was clipped by 3 bases and J by 8 bases; unmatched bases: 1. CDR3: CASSHLADEQFF. The CDR3 DNA sequence: TGCGCCAGCAGCCACCTAGCGGATGAGCAGTTCTTC.

The V call is TRBV9, the J call TRBJ2-1; tentatively, D is TRBD1 (5 bases). Germline-derived CDR1 and CDR2 are SGDLS and YYNGEE. Trimming took off 4 bases at V and 0 bases at J, with 14 bases between the two ends. The CDR3 contains 16 residues. The CDR3 here is CASSHSQGSSYNEQFF. The DNA for the CDR3 is TGTGCCAGCAGCCATTCCCAGGGTAGCTCCTACAATGAGCAGTTCTTC.

This clone was recorded once. V gene TRBV7-2 combines with J gene TRBJ1-1, with TRBD1 matching 8 bases. The V gene end was trimmed by 1 base and the J gene end by 4 bases; junction bases not matched to a gene: 5. The V gene's germline CDR1 is SGHTA and CDR2 FQGNSA. The CDR3 length is 15 residues. The CDR3 bases are TGTGCCAGCAGCTTAGTGCAGGGGGCTGGCACTGAAGCTTTCTTT. Its protein product is CASSLVQGAGTEAFF.

The chain is built from TRBV5-6 and TRBJ2-2; D remains unclear. CDR1 is SGHDT, CDR2 YYEEEE, per germline. The CDR3 sequence is 13 residues long. Trimming left V 0 bases short and J 3 bases short, with 3 bases between. The CDR3 DNA is TGTGCCAGCAGCTTGGGACACACCGGGGAGCTGTTTTTT. It codes for CASSLGHTGELFF.

The J gene is TRBJ2-6, the V gene TRBV5-6; D call uncertain. The CDR3 is 16 amino acids. Deletions cut 0 bases from V and 0 bases from J, with 7 bases between. CDR1 and CDR2 (germline): SGHDT, YYEEEE. CDR3 bases: TGTGCCAGCAGCTTGGACCTGACCTCTGGGGCCAACGTCCTGACTTTC. Translating gives CASSLDLTSGANVLTF.

This rearrangement joins TRBV6-6 to TRBJ2-5; D gene unclear. V lost 3 bases and J 2 bases, leaving 7 bases between the germline ends. Germline V CDR1 and CDR2: MNHNY, SVGAGI (reference sequence). This CDR3 is 13 amino acids long. The CDR3 sequence: CASSYRPQETQYF. The CDR3 DNA is TGTGCCAGCAGTTATCGTCCTCAAGAGACCCAGTACTTC.

The chain recombines TRBV13 with TRBJ2-5; TRBD1 matches at 7 bases. CDR3 size: 14 residues. Germline V gives CDR1 PRHDT, CDR2 FYEKMQ (reference sequence). V shed 6 bases, J shed 4 bases, and the junction held 8 bases outside the gene matches. The CDR3 loop reads CASRTGTGAETQYF. CDR3 bases: TGTGCCAGCAGAACCGGCACAGGGGCAGAGACCCAGTACTTC. The entire variable domain, with the rest obtained from reference TRBV13 and TRBJ2-5, is as follows: AAGVIQSPRHLIKEKRETATLKCYPIPRHDTVYWYQQGPGQDPQFLISFYEKMQSDKGSIPDRFSAQQFSDYHSELNMSSLELGDSALYFCASRTGTGAETQYFGPGTRLLVL.

The chain couples TRBV18 to TRBJ2-1; D not resolved. Germline V gene data show CDR1 as KGHSH and CDR2 as LQKENI. Trimming shortened V by 0 bases and J by 0 bases, and 3 bases separated the two germline ends. This CDR3 contains 14 residues. The DNA of the CDR3 is TGTGCCAGCTCACCACCTGACTCCTACAATGAGCAGTTCTTC. It specifies CASSPPDSYNEQFF.

V gene TRBV14 combines with J gene TRBJ2-7; TRBD1 matches at 7 bases. In germline, CDR1 is SGHDN, CDR2 FVKESK. Trimming took 0 bases from V and 2 from J; bases not matched to a gene: 4. The CDR3 totals 15 residues. CDR3 sequence: CASSQDWGTAYEQYF. CDR3 nucleotide sequence: TGTGCCAGCAGCCAAGACTGGGGGACAGCCTACGAGCAGTACTTC.

The table lists this clone with a few counts. This sequence joins TRBV7-9 and TRBJ1-3; no clear D. Germline loops: CDR1 SEHNR, CDR2 FQNEAQ (reference sequence). The CDR3 spans 13 residues. Deletions cut 3 bases from V and 4 bases from J, with 7 bases between. CDR3 nucleotide sequence: TGTGCCAGCAGCTTCGTACCCGGAAACACCATATATTTT. Translation: CASSFVPGNTIYF.

The chain recombines TRBV7-6 with TRBJ1-1, with 7 positions matching TRBD1. The germline CDR1 and CDR2 sequences are SGHVS and FNYEAQ. The CDR3 is made up of 14 amino acids. Trimming cost V 5 bases and J 5 bases; bases outside gene matches: 8. CDR3 amino acids: CASSRKTGETEAFF. The CDR3 DNA follows: TGTGCCAGCAGCCGCAAAACAGGGGAGACTGAAGCTTTCTTT.

The chain joins TRBV7-9 to TRBJ2-1; TRBD2 matches 9 bases. The CDR3 sequence is 15 residues long. Losses at the gene ends were 0 bases for V and 6 bases for J; bases not matched to a gene: 3. CDR1 and CDR2 from the germline V gene are SEHNR and FQNEAQ (reference sequence). The CDR3 here is CASSLASGSPNEQFF. The CDR3 DNA sequence: TGTGCCAGCAGCTTAGCTAGCGGGAGCCCCAATGAGCAGTTCTTC. Full variable domain (missing parts from reference TRBV7-9 and TRBJ2-1): DTGVSQNPRHKITKRGQNVTFRCDPISEHNRLYWYRQTLGQGPEFLTYFQNEAQLEKSRLLSDRFSAERPKGSFSTLEIQRTEQGDSAMYLCASSLASGSPNEQFFGPGTRLTVL.

J is TRBJ2-1 and V is TRBV27; 8 bases line up with TRBD2. CDR1 and CDR2 (germline): MNHEY, SMNVEV (reference sequence). The CDR3 extends over 15 amino acids. Germline trimming cut 6 bases from V and 6 bases from J; bases unmatched to any gene: 10. As DNA, the CDR3 is TGTGCCAGCAGACTATCCGGGACTAGGGGCAATGAGCAGTTCTTC. Amino acids: CASRLSGTRGNEQFF.

The CDR3 protein is CASSSPSKVVGSPLHF. CDR3 coding DNA: TGTGCCAGCAGTTCGCCGTCCAAGGTAGTTGGTTCACCCCTCCACTTT. J is TRBJ1-6 and V is TRBV7-2; D gene unclear. CDR3 length equals 16 residues. Germline V gene lookup returns CDR1 SGHTA and CDR2 FQGNSA. The V and J ends lost 6 bases and 9 bases respectively, with 21 bases between them.

This sequence joins TRBV30 and TRBJ2-6; D is uncertain. This CDR3 is 15 amino acids long. Deletions cut 1 base from V and 0 bases from J, with 7 bases between. Germline V gene sequence: CDR1 GTSNPN, CDR2 SVGIG (reference sequence). CDR3 region: CAWSAGPSGANVLTF. The CDR3 nucleotides read TGTGCCTGGAGTGCGGGTCCCTCTGGGGCCAACGTCCTGACTTTC. Combining the CDR3 with reference TRBV30 and TRBJ2-6 gives the whole variable domain SQTIHQWPATLVQPVGSPLSLECTVEGTSNPNLYWYRQAAGRGLQLLFYSVGIGQISSEVPQNLSASRPQDRQFILSSKKLLLSDSGFYLCAWSAGPSGANVLTFGAGSRLTVL.

A single count supports this clone. This chain uses TRBV2 with TRBJ2-1; D is tentatively TRBD1 or TRBD2 (5 bases each). Germline V gene lookup returns CDR1 SNHLY and CDR2 FYNNEI. The CDR3 sequence is 14 residues long. The germline V and J ends were trimmed by 7 bases and 3 bases, with 13 bases remaining between them. The CDR3 region has the DNA TGTGCCAGCATTCGGCAGGGAGACTACAATGAGCAGTTCTTC. Its protein product is CASIRQGDYNEQFF.

This chain joins TRBV28 and TRBJ1-5; 9 bases agree with TRBD1. Trimming at V came to 8 bases and at J to 5 bases, leaving 4 bases not matched to a gene. CDR1 is MDHEN and CDR2 is SYDVKM in the germline V gene. The CDR3 loop spans 13 amino acids. The CDR3 here is CASEGQGDQPQHF. In DNA form, the CDR3 reads TGTGCCAGCGAGGGACAGGGCGATCAGCCCCAGCATTTT.

The CDR3 coding sequence is TGTGCCAGCAGCTCCCCCGGAGGGATTCAAGAGACCCAGTACTTC. Its protein is CASSSPGGIQETQYF. This chain joins TRBV7-9 and TRBJ2-5, with a tentative D call TRBD2 (6 bases). The CDR3 covers 15 residues. V was cut by 4 bases and J by 2 bases, with 14 bases left in between. CDR1 and CDR2 (germline): SEHNR, FQNEAQ (reference sequence).

The chain recombines TRBV9 with TRBJ2-1, with TRBD2 matching over 9 bases. The J segment lost 3 bases and the V segment lost 0 bases, leaving 4 bases of the junction unmatched. Germline CDR1 and CDR2: SGDLS and YYNGEE. The CDR3 totals 16 residues. The CDR3 nucleotides are TGTGCCAGCAGCGTAGATTCTAGCGGGATCTACAATGAGCAGTTCTTC. It is translated as CASSVDSSGIYNEQFF.

The J gene is TRBJ1-5, the V gene TRBV5-4, with a tentative D call TRBD1 (5 bases). This CDR3 has 13 residues. Germline V gene lookup returns CDR1 SGHNT and CDR2 YYREEE (reference sequence). Trimming pared 10 bases from V and 2 bases from J, leaving 13 bases between. The CDR3 DNA reads TGTGCCTTCGGGGGGATCGGCAATCAGCCCCAGCATTTT. Translated, it gives CAFGGIGNQPQHF.

The rearrangement links TRBV5-5 to TRBJ2-7; D is perhaps TRBD1 (6 bases). Germline V gives CDR1 SGHKS, CDR2 YYEKEE (reference sequence). Trimming cost V 4 bases and J 1 base, with 12 bases left between them. This CDR3 has 14 residues. The CDR3 loop reads CASSVDSWSYEQYF. Written as DNA, the CDR3 is TGTGCCAGCAGCGTGGACAGTTGGTCCTACGAGCAGTACTTC.

The chain uses TRBV5-1 and TRBJ2-2; 8 positions match TRBD1. The germline gives CDR1 SGHRS, CDR2 YFSETQ. This CDR3 comprises 17 residues. Trimming took 3 bases from V and 3 from J; bases not matched to a gene: 10. The CDR3 DNA reads as TGCGCCAGCAGCTCGCCTAGGGCAGGGGGCTACACCGGGGAGCTGTTTTTT. This sequence encodes CASSSPRAGGYTGELFF. The whole variable domain, filled in from reference TRBV5-1 and TRBJ2-2, reads KAGVTQTPRYLIKTRGQQVTLSCSPISGHRSVSWYQQTPGQGLQFLFEYFSETQRNKGNFPGRFSGRQFSNSRSEMNVSTLELGDSALYLCASSSPRAGGYTGELFFGEGSRLTVL.

The rearrangement links TRBV10-3 to TRBJ1-2; 7 bases map to TRBD1. The ends lost 2 bases at V and 2 bases at J; junction bases unmatched: 8. Germline V gene data show CDR1 as ENHRY and CDR2 as SYGVKD. The CDR3 is made up of 16 amino acids. CDR3 protein: CAISEDFRGQNYGYTF. The CDR3 DNA sequence: TGTGCCATCAGTGAGGACTTTCGGGGACAGAACTATGGCTACACCTTC.

The rearrangement joins TRBV27 to TRBJ2-3, with 7 positions matching TRBD2. The CDR3 covers 16 residues. CDR1 MNHEY and CDR2 SMNVEV come from the germline V gene (reference sequence). Trimming took 5 bases from V and 4 from J; bases not matched to a gene: 12. The CDR3 nucleotides read TGTGCCAGCAGTACACTCCTAGCGGCCCCCCCAGATACGCAGTATTTT. Translating it yields CASSTLLAAPPDTQYF.

V gene TRBV5-4 combines with J gene TRBJ2-7, with TRBD1 matching over 8 bases. The germline V gene encodes CDR1 SGHNT and CDR2 YYREEE (reference sequence). Losses at the gene ends were 1 base for V and 3 bases for J; bases not matched to a gene: 6. CDR3 size: 15 residues. The CDR3 protein is CASSLTTGAYYEQYF. Here the CDR3 DNA reads TGTGCCAGCAGCTTGACGACAGGGGCCTACTACGAGCAGTACTTC.

The rearrangement links TRBV5-1 to TRBJ2-1; 7 bases align to TRBD2. Per the germline V gene, CDR1 is SGHRS and CDR2 is YFSETQ. The CDR3 runs to 17 residues. Losses at the gene ends were 1 base for V and 7 bases for J; bases not matched to a gene: 14. This CDR3 is CASSLISGGSLANEQFF. In DNA form, the CDR3 reads TGCGCCAGCAGCTTGATTTCGGGCGGGAGCCTCGCAAATGAGCAGTTCTTC.

This clone was picked up a small number of times. This chain connects TRBV7-6 to TRBJ1-2; possibly TRBD1 for D (5 bases). The germline V and J ends were trimmed by 1 base and 2 bases, with 17 bases remaining between them. Germline CDR1 and CDR2: SGHVS and FNYEAQ. The CDR3 is 17 residues long. The chain's CDR3 is CASSLGPSGPLNYGYTF. Written as DNA, the CDR3 is TGTGCCAGCAGCTTAGGCCCCTCAGGGCCCCTGAACTATGGCTACACCTTC.

This chain joins TRBV29-1 and TRBJ2-4, with D possibly matching TRBD2 (6 bases). Germline V gene sequence: CDR1 SQVTM, CDR2 ANQGSEA. V lost 7 bases and J lost 9, with 19 bases in between. The CDR3 sequence is 13 residues long. The CDR3, as DNA: TGCAGCGCCCTTTCCACGGCTAGCGTCATTCAGTACTTC. Its protein is CSALSTASVIQYF.

This chain links TRBV28 with TRBJ2-7, with D possibly TRBD2 on 6 matching bases. The CDR3 extends over 17 amino acids. V was clipped by 4 bases and J by 3 bases, with 22 bases between them. Germline CDR1 is MDHEN and CDR2 is SYDVKM. CDR3 amino acids: CASSWGRSGGAGYEQYF. CDR3 DNA: TGTGCCAGCAGTTGGGGAAGGAGCGGCGGGGCGGGCTACGAGCAGTACTTC.

The chain has TRBV19 and TRBJ1-5; TRBD1 agrees at 9 bases. Germline CDR1 and CDR2: LNHDA and SQIVND (reference sequence). Trimming removed 9 bases from V and 9 bases from J; junction bases left unmatched: 18. This CDR3 is 16 amino acids long. Here the CDR3 reads CASAPRDRVLLAPQHF. CDR3 nucleotide sequence: TGTGCCAGCGCACCCCGGGACAGGGTCCTATTAGCGCCCCAGCATTTT.

This chain joins TRBV10-3 and TRBJ2-3; D might be TRBD2 (5 bases). Germline V gene data show CDR1 as ENHRY and CDR2 as SYGVKD. This CDR3 contains 15 residues. Trimming took 3 bases from V and 2 from J, leaving 12 bases between them. CDR3 sequence: CAISDVDFVTDTQYF. In nucleotides, the CDR3 is TGTGCCATCAGTGACGTGGACTTTGTCACAGATACGCAGTATTTT.

CDR3 residues: CASSPLGQTDYEQYF. CDR3 nucleotides: TGTGCCAGCAGCCCCTTGGGACAAACGGACTACGAGCAGTACTTC. The gene calls are TRBV13 and TRBJ2-7; D perhaps matches TRBD1 (6 bases). The V end was cut by 5 bases, the J end by 3 bases, with 17 bases between. The length of the CDR3 is 15 residues. Germline V gene sequence: CDR1 PRHDT, CDR2 FYEKMQ (reference sequence).